These T cell receptor beta chains were read from a single sample in a study of blood T cell repertoires in COVID-19. Sequenced by immunoSEQ multiplex PCR; TCRdb stores in-frame clones only, minus some. The data show 450,000 to 500,000 clones, around 85% seen once. Sequencing was carried out using PBMCs or T cells enriched from blood (not recorded which). These receptors were taken from an older woman who had recovered from COVID-19. Both conserved end residues are part of each CDR3. D genes are given only for firm matches. Some rows have no size entry. The others give once, few or many, or a class for an expanded clone.

j_gene | abundance | v_gene | d_gene | CDR3nt | CDR3aa
TRBJ1-5 | few | TRBV6-5 | . | TGTGCCAGCGGTCGGGGGGGAGGCAATCAGCCCCAGCATTTT | CASGRGGGNQPQHF
TRBJ2-2 | . | TRBV19 | TRBD1 | TGTGCCAGTAGTATCGGACAGGGGTGGGCCGGGGAGCTGTTTTTT | CASSIGQGWAGELFF
TRBJ2-1 | . | TRBV3-1/TRBV3-2 | . | TGTGCCAGCAGCCAAGACAGGGTGTACAATGAGCAGTTCTTC | CASSQDRVYNEQFF
TRBJ2-3 | once | TRBV5-6 | . | TGTGCCAGCAGCTTTCCTGAGGGGGTGGATACGCAGTATTTT | CASSFPEGVDTQYF
TRBJ1-3 | . | TRBV4-2 | . | TGTGCCAGCAGCCAACAGCAGGGTGCCGGAAACACCATATATTTT | CASSQQQGAGNTIYF
TRBJ1-6 | few | TRBV10-3 | TRBD1 | TGTGCCATCAGCGCGGGGACAGCTAATTCACCCCTCCACTTT | CAISAGTANSPLHF
TRBJ1-3 | . | TRBV11-2 | . | TGTGCCAGCAGCTTAATTGCGGACACCATATATTTT | CASSLIADTIYF
TRBJ2-3 | . | TRBV28 | TRBD2 | TGTGCCAGCAGTGAAAACGGACTAGCGGGGAGCACAGATACGCAGTATTTT | CASSENGLAGSTDTQYF
TRBJ2-1 | . | TRBV5-1 | TRBD2 | TGCGCCAGCAGCCGCGGGGGGTTCCCCACGGGCTCCTACAATGAGCAGTTCTTC | CASSRGGFPTGSYNEQFF
TRBJ2-7 | . | TRBV7-2 | . | TGTGCCAGCAGCTTGCAGGGTCGCTACGAGCAGTACTTC | CASSLQGRYEQYF
TRBJ1-5 | . | TRBV10-3 | . | TGTGCCATCAGTGAACAGGGTTATAGCAATCAGCCCCAGCATTTT | CAISEQGYSNQPQHF
TRBJ2-1 | . | TRBV7-2 | TRBD2 | TGTGCCAGCAGCCCTAACTCGGGGGGGCGAGAGCAGTTCTTC | CASSPNSGGREQFF
TRBJ1-2 | . | TRBV5-1 | . | TGCGCCAGCAGCTTGAACACAGGGAATAACTATGGCTACACCTTC | CASSLNTGNNYGYTF
TRBJ2-3 | . | TRBV20-1 | TRBD2 | TGCAGTGCTAGTGGGGTGCGGGGGGACACAGATACGCAGTATTTT | CSASGVRGDTDTQYF
TRBJ2-2 | . | TRBV25-1 | TRBD1 | TGTGCCAGCAGCCCAGGGGGCGGGGAGCTGTTTTTT | CASSPGGGELFF
TRBJ1-2 | . | TRBV9 | . | TGTGCCAGCAGCTCAGTCGGGACTCCATATGGCTACACCTTC | CASSSVGTPYGYTF
TRBJ1-1 | . | TRBV6-1 | . | TGTGCCAGCAGTGCGGGGGGGACGAAACCGCTCACTGAAGCTTTCTTT | CASSAGGTKPLTEAFF
TRBJ2-2 | once | TRBV4-2 | TRBD2 | TGTGCCAGCAGCTCTCGGCCTAGCGGTTCGAACACCGGGGAGCTGTTTTTT | CASSSRPSGSNTGELFF
TRBJ2-3 | . | TRBV5-1 | TRBD2 | TGCGCCAGCAGCTTGACTAGCGGGGATACGCAGTATTTT | CASSLTSGDTQYF
TRBJ2-5 | once | TRBV5-1 | . | TGCGCCAGCAGCGCCGGGAGAGGAGGAGAGACCCAGTACTTC | CASSAGRGGETQYF
TRBJ1-6 | . | TRBV7-2 | TRBD1 | TGTGCCAGCAGCTTAGCCTGGGGGCCGACAGGGCTTATGGATTCACCCCTCCACTTT | CASSLAWGPTGLMDSPLHF
TRBJ1-6 | once | TRBV7-8 | . | TGTGCCAGCAGCTCTGACAGTCCTTCACCCCTCCACTTT | CASSSDSPSPLHF
TRBJ1-2 | . | TRBV12-3/TRBV12-4 | . | TGTGCCAGCAGTTCAATGACAGGCACAGGCTACACCTTC | CASSSMTGTGYTF
TRBJ2-2 | . | TRBV10-3 | TRBD2 | TGTGCCATCAGGCGGGGGGTCGACACCGGGGAGCTGTTTTTT | CAIRRGVDTGELFF
TRBJ2-2 | . | TRBV6-5 | . | TGTGCCAGCAGAGCCTACAGGGAAACCGGGGAGCTGTTTTTT | CASRAYRETGELFF
TRBJ2-2 | . | TRBV5-1 | . | TGCGCCAGCAGCTTGGGACCCAGCGCGAACACCGGGGAGCTGTTTTTT | CASSLGPSANTGELFF
TRBJ1-3 | . | TRBV7-6 | . | TGTGCCAGCAGCTTGGGCAGGGCAAGCTCTGGAAACACCATATATTTT | CASSLGRASSGNTIYF
TRBJ1-4 | . | TRBV4-1 | . | TGCGCCAGCAGCCTGGCGTCGGGACTTAATGAAAAACTGTTTTTT | CASSLASGLNEKLFF
TRBJ1-1 | . | TRBV19 | . | TGTGCCAGTAGGAGGGGGATGAACACTGAAGCTTTCTTT | CASRRGMNTEAFF
TRBJ1-2 | . | TRBV2 | TRBD1 | TGTGCCAGCAGTGAAACAGGGGTCAACTATGGCTACACCTTC | CASSETGVNYGYTF
TRBJ2-1 | . | TRBV12-5 | . | TGTGCTAGTGGTCCTCAGGCCGCCGTAAGGGAGCAGTTCTTC | CASGPQAAVREQFF
TRBJ1-6 | few | TRBV27 | TRBD1 | TGTGCCACCTCAGGGGGATCCTATAATTCACCCCTCCACTTT | CATSGGSYNSPLHF
TRBJ2-7 | . | TRBV29-1 | TRBD2 | TGCAGCGTTGTCCCTAGCGGGGGGGTAATCCAAGGCTACGAGCAGTACTTC | CSVVPSGGVIQGYEQYF
TRBJ1-2 | once | TRBV7-2 | . | TGTGCCAGCAGCTTAGACCCAGGGTGGGGCTACACCTTC | CASSLDPGWGYTF
TRBJ1-5 | . | TRBV11-2 | . | TGTGCCAGCAGCTTAGAACCTACCCCCAATCAGCCCCAGCATTTT | CASSLEPTPNQPQHF
TRBJ1-6 | once | TRBV27 | TRBD1 | TGTGCCAGCAGGAATACAGGGGGGGTTTCACCCCTCCACTTT | CASRNTGGVSPLHF
TRBJ2-7 | . | TRBV5-1 | . | TGCGCCAGCAGCTTGGGGGGGCTTCATTACGAGCAGTACTTC | CASSLGGLHYEQYF
TRBJ2-1 | . | TRBV5-1 | TRBD2 | TGCGCCAGCAGCTCTACTAGCGGGGCCTACAATGAGCAGTTCTTC | CASSSTSGAYNEQFF
TRBJ1-1 | few | TRBV29-1 | TRBD1 | TGCAGCGTTGCCAGGGGGGACACTGAAGCTTTCTTT | CSVARGDTEAFF